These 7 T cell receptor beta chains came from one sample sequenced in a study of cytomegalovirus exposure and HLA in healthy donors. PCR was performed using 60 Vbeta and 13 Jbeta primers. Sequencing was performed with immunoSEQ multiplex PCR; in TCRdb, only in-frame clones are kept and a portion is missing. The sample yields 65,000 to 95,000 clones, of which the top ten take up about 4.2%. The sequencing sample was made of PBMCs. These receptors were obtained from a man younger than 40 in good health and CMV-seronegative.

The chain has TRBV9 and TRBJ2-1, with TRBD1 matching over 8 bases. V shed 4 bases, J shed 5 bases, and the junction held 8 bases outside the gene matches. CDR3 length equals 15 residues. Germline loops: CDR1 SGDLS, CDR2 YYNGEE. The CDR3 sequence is CASSPRDRRDNEQFF. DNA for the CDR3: TGTGCCAGCAGCCCTCGGGACAGGAGGGACAATGAGCAGTTCTTC.

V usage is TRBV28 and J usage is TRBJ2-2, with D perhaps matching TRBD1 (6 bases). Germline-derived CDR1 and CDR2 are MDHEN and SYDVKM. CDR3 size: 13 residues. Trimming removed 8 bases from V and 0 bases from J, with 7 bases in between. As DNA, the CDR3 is TGTGCCAGCTGGACAGCGAACACCGGGGAGCTGTTTTTT. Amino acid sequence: CASWTANTGELFF.

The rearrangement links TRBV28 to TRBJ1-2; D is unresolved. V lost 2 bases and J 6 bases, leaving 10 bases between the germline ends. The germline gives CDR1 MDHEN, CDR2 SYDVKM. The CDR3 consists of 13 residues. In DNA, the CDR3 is TGTGCCAGCAGTTTAGCGGGGTCGAATGGCTACACCTTC. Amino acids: CASSLAGSNGYTF.

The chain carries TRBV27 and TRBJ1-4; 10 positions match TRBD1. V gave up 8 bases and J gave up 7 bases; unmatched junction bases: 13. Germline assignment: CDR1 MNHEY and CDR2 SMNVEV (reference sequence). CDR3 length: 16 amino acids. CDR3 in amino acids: CASQANRDRGSEKLFF. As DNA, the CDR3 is TGTGCCAGCCAGGCGAATAGGGACAGGGGTAGTGAAAAACTGTTTTTT.

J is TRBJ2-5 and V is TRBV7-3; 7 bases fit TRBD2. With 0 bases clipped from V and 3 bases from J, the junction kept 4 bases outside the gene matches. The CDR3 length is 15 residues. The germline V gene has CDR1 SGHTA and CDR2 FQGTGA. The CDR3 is CASSLTGLGEETQYF. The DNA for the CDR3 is TGTGCCAGCAGCTTAACCGGACTAGGGGAAGAGACCCAGTACTTC.

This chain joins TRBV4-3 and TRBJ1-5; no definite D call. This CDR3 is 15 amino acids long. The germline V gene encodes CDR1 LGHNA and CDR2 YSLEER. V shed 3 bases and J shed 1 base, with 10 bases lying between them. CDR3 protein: CASSHAGQSNQPQHF. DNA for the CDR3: TGCGCCAGCAGCCATGCGGGTCAGAGCAATCAGCCCCAGCATTTT.

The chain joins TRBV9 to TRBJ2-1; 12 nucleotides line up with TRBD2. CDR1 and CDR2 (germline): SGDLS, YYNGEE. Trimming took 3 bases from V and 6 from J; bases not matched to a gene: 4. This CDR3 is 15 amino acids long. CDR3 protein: CASSATSGSPNEQFF. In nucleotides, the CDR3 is TGTGCCAGCAGCGCGACTAGCGGGAGCCCCAATGAGCAGTTCTTC.